This TCR beta chain was observed in a study of blood T cell repertoires in COVID-19. On the study more broadly: From T cells, B-cell-depleted T cells, or PBMCs came the material, which was cDNA or gDNA.

The germline gives CDR1 MDHEN, CDR2 SYDVKM. This CDR3 has 17 residues. After removal of 6 bases from V and 0 bases from J, the junction contained 6 bases not matched to a gene. As processed by the authors: Amplification from reference gene primers served as the basis for estimated nucleated cell counts. Measured with immunoSEQ multiplex PCR; TCRdb has only the in-frame clones, and not every one. V and J calls and clone size are given by that table; D and trimming were obtained from the DNA. Of 100,000 to 150,000 clones in the sample, 60% to 80% were seen once. V is TRBV28 and J is TRBJ2-3, with 13 nucleotides matching TRBD2. The specimen was peripheral blood. The TCR was taken from an elderly man with COVID-19, enrolled during active disease. For the CDR3, the DNA is TGTGCCAGCAGCCGTGGACTAGCGGGGGTTAGCACAGATACGCAGTATTTT. The encoded protein is CASSRGLAGVSTDTQYF.